A single sample is the source of the 15 T cell receptor beta chains below, sequenced in a study of blood T cells in healthy people across ages. It was with a sample-barcoded 5' primer and a J-beta primer mix that a second PCR of roughly 6 to 12 cycles was run. MiXCR, run by TCRdb on the 5' RACE reads, gives a single entry per CDR3 protein. Of some 1.1 million distinct CDR3 sequences in the sample, 30% to 40% were seen once. Input material: blood. All receptors derive from a young man in good health.

CDR3 residues: CASSFFPGADTGELFF. In DNA, the CDR3 is TGTGCCAGCAGCTTCTTCCCGGGGGCGGACACCGGGGAGCTGTTTTTT. The V call is TRBV7-2, the J call TRBJ2-2; D may correspond to TRBD1 or TRBD2 (6 bases each). V was trimmed by 3 bases and J by 3 bases, leaving 14 bases between them. Germline CDR1 is SGHTA and CDR2 is FQGNSA. The CDR3 has 16 amino acids.

This clonotype has a handful of counts. The chain employs TRBV20-1 and TRBJ1-2, with 7 bases lining up with TRBD1. Germline CDR1 and CDR2: DFQATT and SNEGSKA (reference sequence). The CDR3 is 11 residues long. V lost 8 bases to trimming and J lost 8 bases; unmatched junction nucleotides: 8. CDR3 in DNA: TGCAGTACCCTCGGGACAGAGGGCTACACCTTC. As protein: CSTLGTEGYTF.

The chain links TRBV29-1 to TRBJ2-5; D gene unclear. The CDR3 has 11 residues. Germline V gives CDR1 SQVTM, CDR2 ANQGSEA. Trimming removed 7 bases at V and 11 bases at J, with 17 bases between. This CDR3 is CSGTLGNEQYF. The CDR3 nucleotides are TGCAGCGGGACCCTGGGGAATGAGCAGTACTTC.

This clonotype was observed a few times. The gene calls are TRBV6-5 and TRBJ1-2; tentative D call: TRBD1 (5 bases). From germline, CDR1 is MNHEY and CDR2 SVGAGI. The CDR3 contains 14 residues. V lost 7 bases and J 4 bases, leaving 16 bases between the germline ends. The CDR3 DNA reads as TGTGCCAGCAAACCACAGACAGACGCCTATGGCTACACCTTC. It yields the protein CASKPQTDAYGYTF.

This clonotype was seen only a few times. V and J are TRBV9 and TRBJ2-5, with D perhaps matching TRBD1 (5 bases). The length of the CDR3 is 14 residues. Germline CDR1 SGDLS, CDR2 YYNGEE. With 4 bases removed from V and 3 bases from J, the gap between germline ends came to 13 bases. As DNA, the CDR3 is TGTGCCAGCAGCTTGTCCAGGGTGGAAGAGACCCAGTACTTC. It codes for CASSLSRVEETQYF.

In the case of this clonotype: The junction departs from germline at one end; a sequencing error may be responsible. The chain carries TRBV7-9 and TRBJ1-4, with 7 bases that match TRBD1. The germline V gene has CDR1 SEHNR and CDR2 FQNEAQ (reference sequence). This CDR3 has 15 residues. The CDR3 DNA follows: TGTGCCAACAGCTTAGGGAGGGGGCTCGACGAAAAACTGTTTTTT. This translates into CANSLGRGLDEKLFF.

This sequence joins TRBV20-1 and TRBJ1-6, with D unclear. Germline loops: CDR1 DFQATT, CDR2 SNEGSKA (reference sequence). The CDR3 has 16 amino acids. The V end lost 3 bases, the J end lost 0 bases, and 12 bases lay between the germline ends. The CDR3 here is CSASSSGSSYNSPLHF. In DNA form, the CDR3 reads TGCAGTGCTAGTTCGTCCGGAAGCTCCTATAATTCACCCCTCCACTTT.

The chain carries TRBV10-3 and TRBJ1-1; TRBD1 might be the D (5 bases). Germline CDR1 ENHRY, CDR2 SYGVKD. The CDR3 sequence is 14 residues long. The V and J ends lost 11 bases and 1 base respectively, with 17 bases between them. CDR3 protein: CASTPERGNTEAFF. DNA for the CDR3: TGTGCCTCCACCCCTGAAAGGGGGAACACTGAAGCTTTCTTT.

J is TRBJ2-5 and V is TRBV7-7; 8 bases are shared with TRBD1. With 4 bases clipped from V and 11 bases from J, the junction kept 12 bases outside the gene matches. CDR1 and CDR2 (germline): SSHAT, FNYEAQ (reference sequence). This CDR3 is 14 amino acids long. CDR3 in amino acids: CASSYRTGSNEQYF. The CDR3 coding sequence is TGTGCCAGCAGCTATCGGACAGGGTCCAATGAGCAGTACTTC.

This clonotype appeared once. V and J are TRBV3-1 and TRBJ1-6; tentative D call: TRBD1 (5 bases). Germline-derived CDR1 and CDR2 are LGHDT and YNNKEL (reference sequence). V lost 0 bases, J lost 10 bases, and 25 bases lay in between. The CDR3 sequence is 19 residues long. CDR3 DNA: TGTGCCAGCAGCCAAGACCTATACCTTGGGGGGACGGAAGGATCACCCCTCCACTTT. Protein sequence: CASSQDLYLGGTEGSPLHF.

This chain joins TRBV7-2 and TRBJ2-7, with D perhaps TRBD1 (6 bases). The CDR3 sequence is 18 residues long. CDR1 and CDR2 (germline): SGHTA, FQGNSA. Trimming left V 1 base short and J 1 base short, with 20 bases between. CDR3 nucleotide sequence: TGTGCCAGCAGCTTAGGCAGGGGAATTGTTAAAGGGTCCTACGAGCAGTACTTC. Its translation: CASSLGRGIVKGSYEQYF.

On this clonotype itself: It may be a read error: a sequence one base away is much more abundant. CDR3: CASTVGQANYGYTF. CDR3 DNA: TGTGCCAGCACTGTCGGACAGGCTAACTATGGCTACACCTTC. The V gene is TRBV9, the J gene TRBJ1-2; 7 bases are shared with TRBD1. The ends lost 6 bases at V and 0 bases at J; junction bases unmatched: 5. CDR1 SGDLS and CDR2 YYNGEE come from the germline V gene. The CDR3 loop spans 14 amino acids. Filled out from reference TRBV9 and TRBJ1-2, the complete variable domain reads DSGVTQTPKHLITATGQRVTLRCSPRSGDLSVYWYQQSLDQGLQFLIQYYNGEERAKGNILERFSAQQFPDLHSELNLSSLELGDSALYFCASTVGQANYGYTFGSGTRLTVV.

The V gene is TRBV6-6, the J gene TRBJ2-1; TRBD2 agrees at 7 bases. CDR3 length: 17 residues. V shed 6 bases and J 2 bases; nucleotides not matched to a gene: 13. CDR1 and CDR2 (germline): MNHNY, SVGAGI (reference sequence). The CDR3 region has the DNA TGTGCCAGCAGCAGAAGGACGGGGGGAGAGACCTACAATGAGCAGTTCTTC. It yields the protein CASSRRTGGETYNEQFF.

This chain joins TRBV4-1 and TRBJ1-4, with D perhaps matching TRBD1 (5 bases). The CDR3 has 15 amino acids. CDR1 is MGHRA, CDR2 YSYEKL, per germline. V was clipped by 2 bases and J by 7 bases, with 14 bases between them. CDR3 bases: TGCGCCAGCAGCCAACAAGGGGTGCGCGGTGAAAAACTGTTTTTT. Protein: CASSQQGVRGEKLFF.

The genes are TRBV7-2 and TRBJ1-3; no firm D call. This CDR3 spans 16 amino acids. Germline V CDR1 and CDR2: SGHTA, FQGNSA. V shed 1 base and J shed 0 bases, with 10 bases lying between them. In nucleotides, the CDR3 is TGTGCCAGCAGCTTAGGTAGTATAAACTCTGGAAACACCATATATTTT. Translated: CASSLGSINSGNTIYF.